The present T cell receptor beta chain was sequenced within a study of blood T cell repertoires in COVID-19. In the study overall: From the United States, Italy and Spain came samples of acute and convalescent COVID-19. PBMCs, B-cell-depleted T cells, or T cells provided the cDNA or gDNA that made up the material.

Original analysis: Amplification of reference gene primers provided the estimated nucleated cell counts. Profiling relied on immunoSEQ multiplex PCR, and the TCRdb table lists in-frame clones only, not all of them. V and J calls and clone size are copied from that table; D and trimming were computed from the DNA. The sample records some 50,000 clones, 90% being singletons. Trimming shortened V by 3 bases and J by 3 bases, and 21 bases separated the two germline ends. Germline CDR1 is MDHEN and CDR2 is SYDVKM. This CDR3 comprises 17 residues. This TCR derives from a man aged 35-49 years with acute or convalescent COVID-19. Sequencing was done on a sample of peripheral blood. This chain joins TRBV28 and TRBJ2-7; perhaps TRBD2 as D (6 bases). The CDR3 is CASSFNRDSSNRYEQYF. The CDR3 DNA reads TGTGCCAGCAGTTTTAACCGGGACTCCTCGAACCGCTACGAGCAGTACTTC.